This T cell receptor beta chain was recorded in a study of blood T cell repertoires in COVID-19 (dated by TCRdb to the early 2020s). Context from the whole study: The collaborator samples originated in the United States, Italy and Spain and spanned the acute and convalescent phases of COVID-19. The prospective study material was composed of cDNA or gDNA derived from T cells, B-cell-depleted T cells, or PBMCs. The dataset comprised deeply sampled blood TCRbeta repertoires from subjects exposed to, actively infected with, or recovered from COVID-19. The repertoires were made available in a free public database intended to serve as a resource for research on the immune response to SARS-CoV-2. Samples came from the ongoing ImmuneRACE study (first 160 participants) plus 1,254 subjects from 6 global collaborators. A de-identified subject ID, COVID-19 status, age in years and sex were almost always included in the sample metadata. Where available, HLA class I and class II types were taken from metadata supplied by the sample provider and were not determined by assay-based typing.

From the cysteine up to the phenylalanine, the CDR3 has a length of 14 residues. Just the 42-base CDR3 DNA is kept, in frame starting at base 1. Germline trimming: 5 bases from V, 1 base from J; junction bases outside gene matches: 5. Sequences LNHDA (CDR1) and SQIVND (CDR2) are obtained from the germline V gene (reference sequence). As to this clone: The clone's antigen remains unknown. The sample holds no much larger clone one base away, and base qualities are not on file.

Participants in the prospective study were enrolled through a virtual design, were aged about 18 to 90 years, and lived in 20 to 30 United States geographic areas. To assign participants to cohorts, the prospective study relied on clinical history that participants themselves reported in a screening survey and a study questionnaire. ImmuneRACE Cohort 3 recovered participants were defined by two consecutive negative NP/OP PCR tests, healthcare professional clearance, or symptom resolution. In the prospective study, mobile phlebotomists collected whole blood, serum and a nasopharyngeal or oropharyngeal swab from each participant. Participants in the prospective study had the option to provide additional blood draws and questionnaires over a roughly 2-month period. Before DNA extraction, prospective study blood samples were shipped either frozen or at room temperature. What the work shows at the level of the full study, not this receptor alone: The quantity of clinical and demographic metadata differed by source and by participant and was supplied without curation.

TCRbeta CDR3 regions were amplified from genomic DNA by means of the immunoSEQ Assay, a bias-controlled multiplex PCR. The paper's processing steps were these. Within the assay, amplification of reference gene primers was used to estimate how many nucleated cells each sample contained. To quantify the absolute abundance of each unique TCRbeta CDR3 rearrangement, sequence reads were collapsed and filtered. For each sample, productive Simpson clonality was calculated as the square root of Simpson's diversity index across productive rearrangements. TCRdb carries this immuneACCESS record with in-frame sequences only. Its versions omit some clonotypes, under half of them owing to an unresolved V gene in the studies checked, with the rest unexplained. Clonal size and the V and J genes are those of that table, whereas D and trimming came from the DNA. This sample is represented by some 250,000 clones; 70% to 90% of them were singletons. Jointly, the top ten make up approximately 1.9% of the sample.

This receptor chain uses TRBV19 and TRBJ2-7; 7 bases in between match TRBD1. Sequencing used PBMCs or T cells enriched from blood (not recorded which). This receptor was taken from a woman in her forties or fifties who had recovered from COVID-19. The CDR3 protein is CASSGTVSSYEQYF. The nucleotide sequence reads TGTGCCAGTAGTGGGACAGTTTCTTCCTACGAGCAGTACTTC.